The next 16 T cell receptor beta chains were all read from a single sample in a study of spatial heterogeneity in lung cancer. General study points: Higher tumor mutation counts went along with higher counts of expanded intratumoral alpha and beta TCRs.

Time point denoted: sample taken at primary tumor resection. Antigens for these TCRs are unknown. Each CDR3 protein is one row after TCRdb ran MiXCR on the 5' RACE reads. In the table there are roughly 2,500 distinct CDR3 sequences, 22% of which are singletons. The sequenced sample was lung tumor tissue, obtained at surgery. The receptors come from a male donor with early-stage non-small cell lung cancer.

Of note for this clonotype: This beta chain slipped into a library made for alpha chains as a stray read, so its size is not meaningful. V and J are TRBV7-9 and TRBJ2-5, with 7 nucleotides matching TRBD1. Trimming removed 5 bases from V and 4 bases from J; junction bases left unmatched: 7. The CDR3 totals 14 residues. Germline V CDR1 and CDR2: SEHNR, FQNEAQ (reference sequence). The CDR3 bases are TGTGCCAGCAGCCCATACAGGGGCGGAGAGACCCAGTACTTC. Translation: CASSPYRGGETQYF.

This clonotype has ten or more counts. In a library made to pick up alpha chains, this beta chain is a stray read with a size that means little. CDR3 residues: CASRVQGGTEAFF. CDR3 DNA: TGTGCCAGCAGGGTTCAGGGGGGCACTGAAGCTTTCTTT. The chain combines TRBV12-3 or TRBV12-4 with TRBJ1-1; 7 bases align to TRBD1. The CDR3 contains 13 residues. Losses at the gene ends were 6 bases for V and 4 bases for J; bases not matched to a gene: 5.

Regarding this clonotype: The junction shows a germline mismatch at one end, possibly a read error. This beta chain lies outside the target of a library built for alpha chains; its clone size means little. The chain is built from TRBV6-6 and TRBJ2-3, with D perhaps matching TRBD2 (5 bases). Germline V gene lookup returns CDR1 MNHNY and CDR2 SVGAGI (reference sequence). The CDR3 runs to 12 residues. CDR3 nucleotides: TGTGCCAGCAGTTACGTGGGAGATACGCAGAATTTT. Its protein is CASSYVGDTQNF.

This clonotype is medium-sized by share. As an off-target read in a library built for alpha chains, this beta chain has a frequency of little significance. The gene calls are TRBV11-2 and TRBJ1-3; TRBD1 agrees at 11 bases. Germline V lookup: CDR1 SGHAT, CDR2 FQNNGV. The CDR3 consists of 17 residues. V dropped 5 bases and J dropped 0; count of bases not matched to a gene: 6. The chain's CDR3 is CASSAGDRGFSGNTIYF. Here the CDR3 DNA reads TGTGCCAGCAGCGCAGGGGACAGGGGGTTCTCTGGAAACACCATATATTTT.

For this clonotype: The size of this beta chain means little, since it is a stray read in a library made for alpha chains. The V call is TRBV20-1, the J call TRBJ1-1; no reliable D call. V lost 5 bases and J lost 0, with 7 bases in between. In germline, CDR1 is DFQATT, CDR2 SNEGSKA (reference sequence). CDR3 length equals 12 residues. The DNA for the CDR3 is TGCAGTGCTTGGGTCATGAACACTGAAGCTTTCTTT. It translates to CSAWVMNTEAFF.

A remark on this clonotype: The size of this beta chain means little, since it is a stray read in a library made for alpha chains. J is TRBJ2-1 and V is TRBV14, with D hard to call. Trimming removed 1 base at V and 7 bases at J, with 11 bases between. The CDR3 sequence is 14 residues long. Germline CDR1 reads SGHDN; CDR2 reads FVKESK. The CDR3 here is CASSQGPFFNEQFF. Written as DNA, the CDR3 is TGTGCCAGCAGCCAAGGACCCTTTTTTAATGAGCAGTTCTTC.

This clonotype was counted many times. This beta chain turned up in a library designed for alpha chains; as an off-target read, its abundance says little. The V call is TRBV6-5, the J call TRBJ1-2, with TRBD1 matching 8 bases. Germline values: CDR1 MNHEY, CDR2 SVGAGI. This CDR3 is 13 amino acids long. The trim removed 10 bases at V and 8 bases at J, leaving 12 bases unmatched. CDR3 loop: CAIGGQDGRGYTF. The CDR3 DNA sequence: TGTGCCATCGGGGGACAGGATGGGAGAGGCTACACCTTC.

This clonotype was counted ten times or more. This beta chain slipped into a library made for alpha chains as a stray read, so its size is not meaningful. The chain couples TRBV28 to TRBJ2-3, with D hard to call. Trimming removed 7 bases from V and 2 bases from J, with 7 bases in between. CDR3 size: 12 residues. CDR1 and CDR2 from the germline V gene are MDHEN and SYDVKM. The CDR3 DNA sequence: TGTGCCAGCATGGGCTACACAGATACGCAGTATTTT. This sequence encodes CASMGYTDTQYF.

This clonotype is categorized as medium-sized. A library prepared for alpha chains yielded this beta chain as an off-target read; its size is of little meaning. The chain is built from TRBV10-2 and TRBJ2-1; D unclear. The CDR3 has 15 residues. Germline CDR1 is WSHSY and CDR2 is SAAADI. Trimming removed 4 bases from V and 2 bases from J, with 12 bases in between. The CDR3 region is CASSVSLEPYNEQFF. The CDR3 nucleotides read TGCGCCAGCAGTGTATCGTTAGAGCCCTACAATGAGCAGTTCTTC.

This clonotype appeared many times. This beta chain represents an off-target read in a library built for alpha chains; its size is of limited meaning. The V call is TRBV5-5, the J call TRBJ2-7, with unresolved D. Trimming cost V 4 bases and J 1 base, with 12 bases left between them. The CDR3 loop spans 14 amino acids. Germline-derived CDR1 and CDR2 are SGHKS and YYEKEE (reference sequence). DNA of the CDR3: TGTGCCAGCAGCGTAGTTAGCACTTCCTACGAGCAGTACTTC. Protein: CASSVVSTSYEQYF.

In this sample, this clonotype turned up many times. This beta chain is a stray read from a library made for alpha chains; its abundance is not meaningful. The DNA of the CDR3 is TGTGCCAGCAGTTTATGGGGGGCCCCCAAAGCTTTCTTT. This sequence encodes CASSLWGAPKAFF. The chain is built from TRBV28 and TRBJ1-1; tentatively, D is TRBD1 (6 bases). Trimming removed 0 bases from V and 9 bases from J, with 11 bases in between. The V gene's germline CDR1 is MDHEN and CDR2 SYDVKM. The CDR3 runs to 13 residues. Combining the CDR3 with reference TRBV28 and TRBJ1-1 gives the whole variable domain DVKVTQSSRYLVKRTGEKVFLECVQDMDHENMFWYRQDPGLGLRLIYFSYDVKMKEKGDIPEGYSVSREKKERFSLILESASTNQTSMYLCASSLWGAPKAFFGQGTRLTVV.

By frequency in the sample, this clonotype is large. As an off-target read in a library built for alpha chains, this beta chain has a frequency of little significance. CDR3: CASSHQGTNQPQHF. The CDR3 bases are TGTGCCAGCAGCCACCAGGGTACCAATCAGCCCCAGCATTTT. This rearrangement joins TRBV3-1 to TRBJ1-5, with D perhaps TRBD1 (5 bases). From germline, CDR1 is LGHDT and CDR2 YNNKEL (reference sequence). The V end was cut by 3 bases, the J end by 3 bases, with 9 bases between. The CDR3 runs 14 residues.

This clonotype was seen many times. In a library made to pick up alpha chains, this beta chain is a stray read with a size that means little. V is TRBV20-1 and J is TRBJ1-1; a weak D match, TRBD1 (5 bases). The V gene's germline CDR1 is DFQATT and CDR2 SNEGSKA (reference sequence). This CDR3 is 14 amino acids long. Written as DNA, the CDR3 is TGCAGAGTCGGGACCGACCTTTGGAACACTGAAGCTTTCTTT. Protein product: CRVGTDLWNTEAFF.

This clonotype was observed at least ten times. This beta chain turned up in a library designed for alpha chains; as an off-target read, its abundance says little. The gene calls are TRBV19 and TRBJ2-1; the D gene could be TRBD1 or TRBD2 (5 bases each). This CDR3 is 15 amino acids long. Germline CDR1 and CDR2: LNHDA and SQIVND (reference sequence). V was pared by 4 bases and J by 3 bases, with 13 bases between. The CDR3 DNA sequence: TGTGCCAGTAGTAGACAGCGGACGGTCTACAATGAGCAGTTCTTC. Protein sequence: CASSRQRTVYNEQFF.

This clonotype is judged medium-sized (0.01 to 0.1%). Since the library was made to target alpha chains, this beta chain is a stray read and its abundance is not meaningful. The rearrangement links TRBV20-1 to TRBJ1-1; D is unclear. This CDR3 is built from 12 residues. Germline V gives CDR1 DFQATT, CDR2 SNEGSKA (reference sequence). V was pared by 4 bases and J by 5 bases, with 11 bases between. The chain's CDR3 is CSAMMGPTEAFF. CDR3 in DNA: TGCAGTGCTATGATGGGTCCTACTGAAGCTTTCTTT.

In regard to this clonotype: Since it is a stray read in a library aimed at alpha chains, this beta chain has a size that is not meaningful. V is TRBV2 and J is TRBJ2-3; 11 bases line up with TRBD1. This CDR3 comprises 14 residues. Germline V lookup: CDR1 SNHLY, CDR2 FYNNEI. V dropped 3 bases and J dropped 10; count of bases not matched to a gene: 6. The CDR3 here is CASSDGTGGLSQYF. In DNA, the CDR3 is TGTGCCAGCAGTGACGGGACAGGGGGGCTTTCGCAGTATTTT.